This TCR beta chain was identified in a study of radiation and T cells in renal cell carcinoma. Time point here: baseline pretreatment blood. Regarding treatment: 15 Gy SBRT to primary tumor, nephrectomy 4 weeks later. The assay was immunoSEQ multiplex PCR, and TCRdb's table has in-frame clones only and misses some. This sample has 110,000 to 150,000 clones, with about 88% found just once. This CDR3 has 18 amino acids. Germline V gene sequence: CDR1 SGHTA, CDR2 FQGNSA. V lost 2 bases and J 0 bases, leaving 19 bases between the germline ends. The sequences come from blood, collected from a patient whose treatment included radiotherapy and nephrectomy. The origin of this receptor is a woman in her forties or fifties with renal cell carcinoma. The chain carries TRBV7-2 and TRBJ1-1, with D perhaps TRBD1 (5 bases). The CDR3 DNA is TGTGCCAGCAGCTTACTCGCGGTGGCAGGGCGCATGAACACTGAAGCTTTCTTT. The encoded protein is CASSLLAVAGRMNTEAFF.